The entry below describes one T cell receptor beta chain. The antigen is undetermined. TCR beta cDNA libraries included unique molecular identifiers. TCRdb analysed the PCR reads with MiXCR anew, one entry per CDR3 protein. This sample carries roughly 650,000 distinct CDR3 sequences, approximately 59% of them seen once, and the ten largest clones take roughly 12%. The sample belongs to a study of post-analysis software for immune sequencing data. Whole-study results and caveats: Comparison with controls showed significantly lower normalized Chao1 diversity in multiple sclerosis patients.

The sequence came from a girl aged 2-10 years with multiple sclerosis. The sequenced material came from blood.

The CDR3 region is CSAAHPGTGIGQPQHF. The CDR3, as DNA: TGCAGTGCTGCTCACCCCGGGACAGGGATAGGTCAGCCCCAGCATTTT. This chain uses TRBV20-1 with TRBJ1-5, with 9 bases identical to TRBD1. J lost 6 bases, V lost 5 bases, and 14 bases had no gene match. Germline-derived CDR1 and CDR2 are DFQATT and SNEGSKA (reference sequence). This CDR3 contains 16 residues.